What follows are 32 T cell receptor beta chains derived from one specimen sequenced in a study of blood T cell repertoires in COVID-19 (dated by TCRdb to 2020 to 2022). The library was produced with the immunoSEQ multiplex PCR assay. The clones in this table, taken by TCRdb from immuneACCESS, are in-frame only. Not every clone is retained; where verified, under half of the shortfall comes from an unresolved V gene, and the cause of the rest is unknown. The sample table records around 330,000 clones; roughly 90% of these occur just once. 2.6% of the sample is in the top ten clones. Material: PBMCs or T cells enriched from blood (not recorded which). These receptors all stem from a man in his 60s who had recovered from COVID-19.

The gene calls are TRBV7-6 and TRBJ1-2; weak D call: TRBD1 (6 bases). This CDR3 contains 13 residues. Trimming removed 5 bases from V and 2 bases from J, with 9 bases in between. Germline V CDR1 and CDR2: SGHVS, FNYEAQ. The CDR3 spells CASSPTGNYGYTF. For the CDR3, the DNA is TGTGCCAGCAGCCCCACAGGGAACTATGGCTACACCTTC.

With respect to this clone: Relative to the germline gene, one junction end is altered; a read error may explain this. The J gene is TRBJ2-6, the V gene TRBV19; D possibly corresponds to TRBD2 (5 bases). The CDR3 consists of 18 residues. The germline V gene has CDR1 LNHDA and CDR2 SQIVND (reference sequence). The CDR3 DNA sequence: TGTGCCAGTAGTAGGGGTCCAAGCGACTACTCTTGGGCCAACGTCCTGACTTTC. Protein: CASSRGPSDYSWANVLTF. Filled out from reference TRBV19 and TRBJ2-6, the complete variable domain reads DGGITQSPKYLFRKEGQNVTLSCEQNLNHDAMYWYRQDPGQGLRLIYYSQIVNDFQKGDIAEGYSVSREKKESFPLTVTSAQKNPTAFYLCASSRGPSDYSWANVLTFGAGSRLTVL.

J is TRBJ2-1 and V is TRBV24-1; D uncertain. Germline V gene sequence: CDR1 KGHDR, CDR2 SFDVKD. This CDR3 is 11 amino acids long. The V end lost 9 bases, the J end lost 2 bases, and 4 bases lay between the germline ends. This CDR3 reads CATGPYNEQFF. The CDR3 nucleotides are TGTGCCACCGGGCCCTACAATGAGCAGTTCTTC.

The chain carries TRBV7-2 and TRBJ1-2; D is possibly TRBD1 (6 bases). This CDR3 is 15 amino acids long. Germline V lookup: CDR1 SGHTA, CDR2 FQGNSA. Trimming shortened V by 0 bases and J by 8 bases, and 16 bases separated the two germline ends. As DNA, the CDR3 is TGTGCCAGCAGCTTAGCCCCGGGACAACATCGCGGCTACACCTTC. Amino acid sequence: CASSLAPGQHRGYTF.

The DNA of the CDR3 is TGTGCCACCAGCATCCAGGGTCCTCGTCAGCCCCAGCATTTT. The encoded protein is CATSIQGPRQPQHF. This rearrangement joins TRBV15 to TRBJ1-5; possible D gene TRBD1, 5 bases. Trimming stripped 4 bases from V and 6 bases from J, with 13 bases between. The CDR3 length is 14 residues. The germline CDR1 and CDR2 sequences are LNHNV and YYDKDF (reference sequence).

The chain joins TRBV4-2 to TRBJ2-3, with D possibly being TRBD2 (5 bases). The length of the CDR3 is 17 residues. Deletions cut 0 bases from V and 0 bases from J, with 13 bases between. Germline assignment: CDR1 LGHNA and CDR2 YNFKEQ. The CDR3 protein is CASSQEMPLASTDTQYF. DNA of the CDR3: TGTGCCAGCAGCCAAGAAATGCCGCTAGCTAGCACAGATACGCAGTATTTT.

CDR3 sequence reads: CASSFAGTSSYEQYF. The CDR3 DNA reads TGTGCCAGCAGCTTTGCGGGGACGAGCTCCTACGAGCAGTACTTC. The V call is TRBV7-6, the J call TRBJ2-7; D may be TRBD2 (6 bases). Trimming removed 3 bases at V and 0 bases at J, with 12 bases between. The CDR3 runs to 15 residues. Germline V gives CDR1 SGHVS, CDR2 FNYEAQ.

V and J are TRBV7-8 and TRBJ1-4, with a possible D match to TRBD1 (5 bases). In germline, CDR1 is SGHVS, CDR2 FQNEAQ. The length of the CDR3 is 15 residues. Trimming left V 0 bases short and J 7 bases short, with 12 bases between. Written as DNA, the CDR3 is TGTGCCAGCAGCTTAGCCGTAGGGGATGGTGAAAAACTGTTTTTT. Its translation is CASSLAVGDGEKLFF.

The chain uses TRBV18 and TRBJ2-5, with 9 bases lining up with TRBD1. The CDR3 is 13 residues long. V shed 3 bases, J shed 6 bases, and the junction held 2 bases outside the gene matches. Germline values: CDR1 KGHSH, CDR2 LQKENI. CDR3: CASSPGQGKTQYF. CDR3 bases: TGTGCCAGCTCACCGGGACAGGGAAAGACCCAGTACTTC.

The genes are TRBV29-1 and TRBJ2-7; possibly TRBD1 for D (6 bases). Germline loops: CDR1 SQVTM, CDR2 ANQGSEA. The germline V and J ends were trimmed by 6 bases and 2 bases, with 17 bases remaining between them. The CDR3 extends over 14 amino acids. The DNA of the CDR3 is TGCAGCGTCTTGCAGGGGACCAGACCCTACGAGCAGTACTTC. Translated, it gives CSVLQGTRPYEQYF.

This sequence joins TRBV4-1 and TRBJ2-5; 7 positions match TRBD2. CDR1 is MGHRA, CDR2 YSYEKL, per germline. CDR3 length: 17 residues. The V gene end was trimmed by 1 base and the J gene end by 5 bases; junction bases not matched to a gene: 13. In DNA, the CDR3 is TGCGCCAGCAGCCAAGTTTTCATAGCGGGTCCAGGGGAGACCCAGTACTTC. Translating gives CASSQVFIAGPGETQYF.

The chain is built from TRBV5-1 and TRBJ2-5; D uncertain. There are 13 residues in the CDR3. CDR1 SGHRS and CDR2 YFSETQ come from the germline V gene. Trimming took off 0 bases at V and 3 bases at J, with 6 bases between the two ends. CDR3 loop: CASSLAVKETQYF. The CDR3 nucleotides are TGCGCCAGCAGCTTGGCGGTGAAAGAGACCCAGTACTTC.

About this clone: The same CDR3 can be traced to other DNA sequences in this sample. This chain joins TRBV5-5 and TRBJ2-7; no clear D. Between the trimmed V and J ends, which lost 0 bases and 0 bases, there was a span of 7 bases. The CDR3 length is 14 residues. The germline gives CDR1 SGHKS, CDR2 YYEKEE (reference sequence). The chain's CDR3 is CASSLVERSYEQYF. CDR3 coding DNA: TGTGCCAGCAGCTTGGTGGAGCGCTCCTACGAGCAGTACTTC.

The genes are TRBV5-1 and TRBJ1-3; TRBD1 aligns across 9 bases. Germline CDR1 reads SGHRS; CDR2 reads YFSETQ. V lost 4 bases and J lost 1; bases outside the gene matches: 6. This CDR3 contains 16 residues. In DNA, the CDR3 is TGCGCCAGCAGCACCACAGGGGGCACTTCTGGAAACACCATATATTTT. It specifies CASSTTGGTSGNTIYF.

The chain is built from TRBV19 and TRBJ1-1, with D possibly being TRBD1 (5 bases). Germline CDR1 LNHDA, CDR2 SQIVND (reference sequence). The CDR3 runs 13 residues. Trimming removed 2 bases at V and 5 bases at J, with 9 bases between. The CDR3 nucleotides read TGTGCCAGTAGTATACAGGGTTGGACTGAAGCTTTCTTT. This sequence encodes CASSIQGWTEAFF.

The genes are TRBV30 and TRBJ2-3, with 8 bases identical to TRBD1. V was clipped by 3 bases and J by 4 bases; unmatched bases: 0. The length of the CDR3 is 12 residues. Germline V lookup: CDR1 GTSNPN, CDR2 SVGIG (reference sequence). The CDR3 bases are TGTGCCTGGAGGACAGGGGCAGATACGCAGTATTTT. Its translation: CAWRTGADTQYF.

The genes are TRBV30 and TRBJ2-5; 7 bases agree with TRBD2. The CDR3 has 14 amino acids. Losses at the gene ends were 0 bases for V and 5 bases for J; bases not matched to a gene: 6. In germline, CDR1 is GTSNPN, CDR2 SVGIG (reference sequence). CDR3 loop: CAWSVGGSWETQYF. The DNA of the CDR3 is TGTGCCTGGAGTGTAGGCGGGAGTTGGGAGACCCAGTACTTC.

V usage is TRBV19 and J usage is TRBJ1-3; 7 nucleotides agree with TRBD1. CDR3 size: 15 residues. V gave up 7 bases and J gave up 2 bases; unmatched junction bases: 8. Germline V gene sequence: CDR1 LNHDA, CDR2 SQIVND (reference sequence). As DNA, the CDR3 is TGTGCCAGTACCCCTTCAGGGGGAGCTGGAAACACCATATATTTT. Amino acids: CASTPSGGAGNTIYF.

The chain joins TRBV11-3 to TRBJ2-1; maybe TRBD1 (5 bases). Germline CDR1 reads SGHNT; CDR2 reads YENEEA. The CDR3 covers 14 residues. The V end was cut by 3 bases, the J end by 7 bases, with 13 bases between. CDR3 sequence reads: CASSFSRQMNEQFF. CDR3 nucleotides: TGTGCCAGCAGCTTTTCGAGACAGATGAATGAGCAGTTCTTC.

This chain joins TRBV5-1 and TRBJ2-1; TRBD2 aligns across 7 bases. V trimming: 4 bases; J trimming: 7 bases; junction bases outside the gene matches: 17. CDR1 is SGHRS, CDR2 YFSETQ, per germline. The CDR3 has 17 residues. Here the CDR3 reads CASSPRLAGTFGNEQFF. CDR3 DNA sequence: TGCGCCAGCAGCCCTAGATTAGCGGGCACCTTTGGGAATGAGCAGTTCTTC.

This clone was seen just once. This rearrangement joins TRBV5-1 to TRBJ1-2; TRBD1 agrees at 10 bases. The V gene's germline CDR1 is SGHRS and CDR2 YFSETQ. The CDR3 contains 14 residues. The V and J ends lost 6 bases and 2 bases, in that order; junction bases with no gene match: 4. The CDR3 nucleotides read TGCGCCAGCAAAGGGACAGGGGAGAACTATGGCTACACCTTC. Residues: CASKGTGENYGYTF.

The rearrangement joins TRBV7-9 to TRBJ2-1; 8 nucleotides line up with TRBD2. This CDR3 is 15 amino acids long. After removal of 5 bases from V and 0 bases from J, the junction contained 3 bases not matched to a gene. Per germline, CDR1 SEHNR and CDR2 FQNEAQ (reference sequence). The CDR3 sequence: CASSKSGSSYNEQFF. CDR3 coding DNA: TGTGCCAGCAGCAAGAGCGGGAGCTCCTACAATGAGCAGTTCTTC.

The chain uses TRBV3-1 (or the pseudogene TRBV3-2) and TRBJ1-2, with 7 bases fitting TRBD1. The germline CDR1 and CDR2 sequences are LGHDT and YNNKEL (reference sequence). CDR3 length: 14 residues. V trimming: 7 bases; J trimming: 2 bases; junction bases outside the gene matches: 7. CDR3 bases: TGTGCCAGCACCCCGACAGGGAGGAACTATGGCTACACCTTC. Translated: CASTPTGRNYGYTF.

CDR3 DNA sequence: TGTGCCAGCAGCGCTAGCGGGTACTCCTACGAGCAGTACTTC. Translating gives CASSASGYSYEQYF. The chain recombines TRBV6-2 or TRBV6-3 with TRBJ2-7; 8 bases map to TRBD2. The ends lost 6 bases at V and 0 bases at J; junction bases unmatched: 4. CDR3 length: 14 amino acids. From germline, CDR1 is MNHEY and CDR2 SVGEGT.

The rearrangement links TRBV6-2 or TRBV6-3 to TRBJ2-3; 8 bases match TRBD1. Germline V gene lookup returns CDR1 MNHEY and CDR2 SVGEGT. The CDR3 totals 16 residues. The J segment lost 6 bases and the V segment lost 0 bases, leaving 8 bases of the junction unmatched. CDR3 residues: CASSYSGQGASDTQYF. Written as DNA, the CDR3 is TGTGCCAGCAGTTACTCAGGCCAGGGGGCATCGGATACGCAGTATTTT.

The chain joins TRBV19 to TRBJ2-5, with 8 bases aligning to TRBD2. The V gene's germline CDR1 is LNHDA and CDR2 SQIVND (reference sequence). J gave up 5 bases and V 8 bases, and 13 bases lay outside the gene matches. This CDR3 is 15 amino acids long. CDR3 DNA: TGTGCCAGTCGGGGGGGGACTACCGCGTTGGAGACCCAGTACTTC. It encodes CASRGGTTALETQYF.

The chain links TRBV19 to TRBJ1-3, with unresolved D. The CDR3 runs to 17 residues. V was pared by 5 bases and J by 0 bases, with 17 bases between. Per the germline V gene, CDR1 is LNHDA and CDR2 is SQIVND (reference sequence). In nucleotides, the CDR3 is TGTGCCAGTAGTCTCGAATTGGCAGGTCTCTCTGGAAACACCATATATTTT. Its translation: CASSLELAGLSGNTIYF.

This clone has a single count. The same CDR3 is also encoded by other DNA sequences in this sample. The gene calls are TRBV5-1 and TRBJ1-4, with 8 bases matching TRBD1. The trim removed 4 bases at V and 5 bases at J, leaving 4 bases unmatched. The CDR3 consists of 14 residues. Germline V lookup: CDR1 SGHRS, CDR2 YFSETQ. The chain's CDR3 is CASSGGQGNEKLFF. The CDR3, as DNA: TGCGCCAGCAGCGGAGGACAGGGCAATGAAAAACTGTTTTTT.

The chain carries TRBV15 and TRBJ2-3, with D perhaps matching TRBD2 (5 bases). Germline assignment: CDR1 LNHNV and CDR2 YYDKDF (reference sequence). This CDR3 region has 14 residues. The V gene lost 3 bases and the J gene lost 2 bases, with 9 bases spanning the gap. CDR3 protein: CATSSGVSTDTQYF. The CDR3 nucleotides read TGTGCCACCAGCAGCGGGGTTTCCACAGATACGCAGTATTTT. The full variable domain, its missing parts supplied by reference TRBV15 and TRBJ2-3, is DAMVIQNPRYQVTQFGKPVTLSCSQTLNHNVMYWYQQKSSQAPKLLFHYYDKDFNNEADTPDNFQSRRPNTSFCFLDIRSPGLGDTAMYLCATSSGVSTDTQYFGPGTRLTVL.

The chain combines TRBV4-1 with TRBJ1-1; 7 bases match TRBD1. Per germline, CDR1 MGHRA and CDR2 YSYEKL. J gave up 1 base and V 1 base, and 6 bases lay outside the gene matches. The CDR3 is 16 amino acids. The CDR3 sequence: CASSQAPGTANTEAFF. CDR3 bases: TGCGCCAGCAGCCAAGCTCCCGGGACAGCGAACACTGAAGCTTTCTTT.

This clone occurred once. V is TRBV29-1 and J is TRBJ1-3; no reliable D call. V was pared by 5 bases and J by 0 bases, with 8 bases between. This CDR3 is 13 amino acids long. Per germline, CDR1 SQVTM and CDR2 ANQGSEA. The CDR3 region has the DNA TGCAGCGTTCGGGAGAGCTCTGGAAACACCATATATTTT. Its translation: CSVRESSGNTIYF. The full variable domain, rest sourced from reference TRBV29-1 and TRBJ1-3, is SAVISQKPSRDICQRGTSLTIQCQVDSQVTMMFWYRQQPGQSLTLIATANQGSEATYESGFVIDKFPISRPNLTFSTLTVSNMSPEDSSIYLCSVRESSGNTIYFGEGSWLTVV.

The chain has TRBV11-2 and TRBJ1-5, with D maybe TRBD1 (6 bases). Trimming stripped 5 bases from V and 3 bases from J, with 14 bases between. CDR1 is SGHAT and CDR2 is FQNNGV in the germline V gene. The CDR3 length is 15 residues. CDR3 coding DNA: TGTGCCAGCAGCGCATTACAGGGACCCAATCAGCCCCAGCATTTT. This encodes CASSALQGPNQPQHF. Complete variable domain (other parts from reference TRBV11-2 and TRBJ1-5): EAGVAQSPRYKIIEKRQSVAFWCNPISGHATLYWYQQILGQGPKLLIQFQNNGVVDDSQLPKDRFSAERLKGVDSTLKIQPAKLEDSAVYLCASSALQGPNQPQHFGDGTRLSIL.